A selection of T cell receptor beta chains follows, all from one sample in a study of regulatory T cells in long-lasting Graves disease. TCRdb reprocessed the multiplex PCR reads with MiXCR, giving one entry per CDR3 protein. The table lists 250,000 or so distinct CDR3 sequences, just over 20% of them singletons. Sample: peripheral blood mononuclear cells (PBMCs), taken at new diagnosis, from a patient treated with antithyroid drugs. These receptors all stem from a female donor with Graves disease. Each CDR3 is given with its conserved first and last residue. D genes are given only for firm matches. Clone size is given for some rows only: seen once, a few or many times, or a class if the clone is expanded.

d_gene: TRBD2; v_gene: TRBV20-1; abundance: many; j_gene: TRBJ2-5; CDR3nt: TGCAGTGCATCGGATTTGGGACTAGCGAAAGAGACCCAGTACTTC; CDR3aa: CSASDLGLAKETQYF
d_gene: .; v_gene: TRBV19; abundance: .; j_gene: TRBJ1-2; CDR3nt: TGTGCCAGTAGTAGGGGAGAGCAGGGATCGTATGGCTACACCTTC; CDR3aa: CASSRGEQGSYGYTF
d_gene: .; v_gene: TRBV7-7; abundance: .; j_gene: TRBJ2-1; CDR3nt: TGTGCCAGCAGCTTGGGGGGGGCGGGCAATGAGCAGTTCTTC; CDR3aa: CASSLGGAGNEQFF
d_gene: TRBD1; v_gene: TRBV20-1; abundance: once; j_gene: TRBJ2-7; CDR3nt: TGCAGTGCTCGACCGCCCGGACAGGGTTACGAGCAGTACTTC; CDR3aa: CSARPPGQGYEQYF
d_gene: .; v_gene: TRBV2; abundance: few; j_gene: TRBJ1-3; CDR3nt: TGTGCCAGCAGTGTAGGGGCTGGAAACACCATATATTTT; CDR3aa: CASSVGAGNTIYF
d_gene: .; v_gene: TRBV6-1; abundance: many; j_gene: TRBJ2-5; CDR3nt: TGTGCCAGCAGTCCAAACCTGCTACTCCCCTTTCAGGCCCAGTACTTC; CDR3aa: CASSPNLLLPFQAQYF
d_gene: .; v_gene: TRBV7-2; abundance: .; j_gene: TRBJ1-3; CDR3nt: TGCGCCAGCAGCCAAGATTCCGGGCGAGGAAACACCATATATTTT; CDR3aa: CASSQDSGRGNTIYF
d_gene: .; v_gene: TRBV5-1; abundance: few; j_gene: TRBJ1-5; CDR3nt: TGCGCCAGCAGCTTAAGTGATAGCAATCAGCCCCAGCATTTT; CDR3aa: CASSLSDSNQPQHF
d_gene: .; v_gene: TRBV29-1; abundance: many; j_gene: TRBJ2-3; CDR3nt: TGCAGCGTTGAGATCCAGGAATTGGATACGCAGTATTTT; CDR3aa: CSVEIQELDTQYF
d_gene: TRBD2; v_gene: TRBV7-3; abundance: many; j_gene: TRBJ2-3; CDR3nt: TGTGCCAGCAGCTTAAAGTCTAGCGGGAAATCAAACCCTAGCACAGATACGCAGTATTTT; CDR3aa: CASSLKSSGKSNPSTDTQYF
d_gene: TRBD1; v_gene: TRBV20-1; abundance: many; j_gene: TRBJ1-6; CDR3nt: TGCAGTGCTGACAGGGCCAATTCACCCCTCCACTTT; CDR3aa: CSADRANSPLHF
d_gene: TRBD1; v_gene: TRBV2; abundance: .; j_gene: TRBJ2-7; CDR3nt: TGTGCCAGCAGCAGACAGGGTGGGGATGAGCAGTACTTC; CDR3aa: CASSRQGGDEQYF
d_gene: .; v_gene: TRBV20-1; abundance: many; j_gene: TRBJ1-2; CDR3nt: TGCAGTGCTTCGGACTATGGCTACACCTTC; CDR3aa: CSASDYGYTF